The 15 T cell receptor beta chains reported below all come from one sample, sequenced in a study of PD-L1 blockade in urothelial cancer. TCRdb's table, derived via immunoSEQ multiplex PCR, lists solely in-frame clones and lacks some. Here the sample spans approximately 39,000 clones, around four fifths being singletons. The time point was: pretreatment peripheral blood. Sample: PBMCs, taken around atezolizumab (anti-PD-L1) treatment. Source of these receptors: a man aged 80 or over with urothelial cancer.

A few counts support this clone. The chain combines TRBV13 with TRBJ2-1, with 9 positions matching TRBD2. There are 22 residues in the CDR3. The junction had 24 bases not matched to a gene; V was cut back by 2 bases and J by 4 bases. Germline CDR1 reads PRHDT; CDR2 reads FYEKMQ (reference sequence). Here the CDR3 DNA reads TGTGCCAGCAGCTTATCCATGGGACGACTAGCGGACCCTGAGAGTGGGTACAATGAGCAGTTCTTC. It translates to CASSLSMGRLADPESGYNEQFF.

The chain combines TRBV5-4 with TRBJ2-3; 7 nucleotides match TRBD1. The V gene's germline CDR1 is SGHNT and CDR2 YYREEE (reference sequence). V lost 4 bases to trimming and J lost 2 bases; unmatched junction nucleotides: 4. This CDR3 contains 14 residues. In DNA form, the CDR3 reads TGTGCCAGCAGCGTGACAGGGTTCACAGATACGCAGTATTTT. Translating it yields CASSVTGFTDTQYF.

The chain links TRBV5-1 to TRBJ2-3, with TRBD2 matching over 14 bases. CDR3 length: 19 amino acids. Germline V gene lookup returns CDR1 SGHRS and CDR2 YFSETQ. V lost 4 bases and J lost 0; bases outside the gene matches: 10. The CDR3 here is CASSPGPGLAGASTDTQYF. The DNA of the CDR3 is TGCGCCAGCAGCCCAGGACCGGGACTAGCGGGGGCTAGCACAGATACGCAGTATTTT.

This clone has more than one count but fewer than ten. This chain links TRBV25-1 with TRBJ1-2, with a possible D match to TRBD1 (6 bases). The CDR3 covers 14 residues. Trimming left V 2 bases short and J 3 bases short, with 10 bases between. The germline gives CDR1 MGHDK, CDR2 SYGVNS. CDR3 sequence: CASSETRGDYGYTF. CDR3 DNA sequence: TGTGCCAGCAGTGAAACCAGGGGAGACTATGGCTACACCTTC.

In its sample, this clone was seen once. The chain carries TRBV6-6 and TRBJ2-1, with 12 bases matching TRBD1. V dropped 5 bases and J dropped 7; count of bases not matched to a gene: 9. This CDR3 is 16 amino acids long. Per germline, CDR1 MNHNY and CDR2 SVGAGI (reference sequence). CDR3 sequence: CASSTTGTGGRNEQFF. DNA of the CDR3: TGTGCCAGCAGTACGACCGGGACAGGGGGCAGGAATGAGCAGTTCTTC.

The gene calls are TRBV2 and TRBJ1-4; TRBD1 aligns across 8 bases. The CDR3 spans 14 residues. The V gene's germline CDR1 is SNHLY and CDR2 FYNNEI. V was clipped by 6 bases and J by 8 bases; unmatched bases: 8. The DNA of the CDR3 is TGTGCCAGCAGCGTGGACAGGGTTAACGAAAAACTGTTTTTT. It codes for CASSVDRVNEKLFF. The full variable domain, its missing parts supplied by reference TRBV2 and TRBJ1-4, is EPEVTQTPSHQVTQMGQEVILRCVPISNHLYFYWYRQILGQKVEFLVSFYNNEISEKSEIFDDQFSVERPDGSNFTLKIRSTKLEDSAMYFCASSVDRVNEKLFFGSGTQLSVL.

This chain uses TRBV5-8 with TRBJ2-7, with 10 nucleotides matching TRBD1. CDR3 length equals 16 residues. In germline, CDR1 is SGHTS, CDR2 YDEGEE. Trimming at V came to 4 bases and at J to 4 bases, leaving 11 bases not matched to a gene. CDR3 DNA sequence: TGTGCCAGCAGCGTTCGGGACAGGGGATTTTCGTACGAGCAGTACTTC. It codes for CASSVRDRGFSYEQYF.

The chain employs TRBV5-1 and TRBJ1-4, with a possible D match to TRBD1 (5 bases). The germline V gene has CDR1 SGHRS and CDR2 YFSETQ. There are 17 residues in the CDR3. Trimming left V 4 bases short and J 1 base short, with 17 bases between. CDR3: CASSPAVGRGTNEKLFF. For the CDR3, the DNA is TGCGCCAGCAGCCCTGCGGTGGGTAGGGGAACTAATGAAAAACTGTTTTTT.

By proportion, this clone is medium-sized. The V call is TRBV6-4, the J call TRBJ2-3; a weak D match, TRBD2 (6 bases). This CDR3 is 14 amino acids long. Between the trimmed V and J ends, which lost 3 bases and 0 bases, there was a span of 7 bases. Per germline, CDR1 MRHNA and CDR2 SNTAGT. The CDR3 spells CASSEGTSTDTQYF. The CDR3 DNA is TGTGCCAGCAGTGAGGGGACTAGCACAGATACGCAGTATTTT.

This clone appeared a few times. The rearrangement links TRBV28 to TRBJ2-7, with TRBD2 matching 11 bases. Germline CDR1 MDHEN, CDR2 SYDVKM. CDR3 length equals 14 residues. V shed 7 bases, J shed 4 bases, and the junction held 6 bases outside the gene matches. CDR3 residues: CASIPGTSGYEQYF. In nucleotides, the CDR3 is TGTGCCAGCATCCCGGGGACTAGCGGTTACGAGCAGTACTTC.

The chain carries TRBV5-1 and TRBJ2-2; D gene unclear. The CDR3 is 12 amino acids. Germline CDR1 reads SGHRS; CDR2 reads YFSETQ. V was clipped by 4 bases and J by 4 bases, with 5 bases between them. The CDR3 reads CASSHGTGELFF. The DNA for the CDR3 is TGCGCCAGCAGCCACGGCACCGGGGAGCTGTTTTTT. Full variable domain (outside the CDR3, taken from reference TRBV5-1 and TRBJ2-2): KAGVTQTPRYLIKTRGQQVTLSCSPISGHRSVSWYQQTPGQGLQFLFEYFSETQRNKGNFPGRFSGRQFSNSRSEMNVSTLELGDSALYLCASSHGTGELFFGEGSRLTVL.

As to this clone: The same CDR3 can be traced to other DNA sequences in this sample. The rearrangement joins TRBV28 to TRBJ2-5; 9 nucleotides match TRBD1. The length of the CDR3 is 15 residues. Germline CDR1 and CDR2: MDHEN and SYDVKM. The V gene end was trimmed by 6 bases and the J gene end by 2 bases; junction bases not matched to a gene: 7. The CDR3, as DNA: TGTGCCAGCAGCACACCGGGACAGGGTCAAGAGACCCAGTACTTC. Protein sequence: CASSTPGQGQETQYF.

Concerning this clone itself: At one end the junction does not follow the germline gene, possibly because of a read error. The genes are TRBV15 and TRBJ2-4, with TRBD2 matching 10 bases. CDR1 is LNHNV, CDR2 YYDKDF, per germline (reference sequence). There are 14 residues in the CDR3. Here the CDR3 reads CATSREVDSGRPRF. For the CDR3, the DNA is TGTGCCACCAGCAGAGAAGTGGATAGCGGGAGGCCCCGGTTC.

The gene calls are TRBV12-5 and TRBJ1-5, with TRBD1 matching over 7 bases. The CDR3 has 20 residues. After removal of 1 base from V and 1 base from J, the junction contained 16 bases not matched to a gene. CDR1 is LGHNT, CDR2 FRNRAP, per germline. CDR3 nucleotide sequence: TGTGCTAGTGGTTTGGGTACTCGACAGGGTGCCCAGGGGAGCAATCAGCCCCAGCATTTT. This gives the protein CASGLGTRQGAQGSNQPQHF.

The V and J genes are TRBV30 and TRBJ2-4; TRBD1 might be the D (5 bases). Germline loops: CDR1 GTSNPN, CDR2 SVGIG (reference sequence). CDR3 length: 17 amino acids. The V gene lost 0 bases and the J gene lost 1 base, with 16 bases spanning the gap. The CDR3 DNA is TGTGCCTGGAGTGTAGGGCAGGGCCTCGGGGCCAAAAACATTCAGTACTTC. Its protein product is CAWSVGQGLGAKNIQYF. The variable domain in full, with the rest retrieved from reference TRBV30 and TRBJ2-4, is SQTIHQWPATLVQPVGSPLSLECTVEGTSNPNLYWYRQAAGRGLQLLFYSVGIGQISSEVPQNLSASRPQDRQFILSSKKLLLSDSGFYLCAWSVGQGLGAKNIQYFGAGTRLSVL.